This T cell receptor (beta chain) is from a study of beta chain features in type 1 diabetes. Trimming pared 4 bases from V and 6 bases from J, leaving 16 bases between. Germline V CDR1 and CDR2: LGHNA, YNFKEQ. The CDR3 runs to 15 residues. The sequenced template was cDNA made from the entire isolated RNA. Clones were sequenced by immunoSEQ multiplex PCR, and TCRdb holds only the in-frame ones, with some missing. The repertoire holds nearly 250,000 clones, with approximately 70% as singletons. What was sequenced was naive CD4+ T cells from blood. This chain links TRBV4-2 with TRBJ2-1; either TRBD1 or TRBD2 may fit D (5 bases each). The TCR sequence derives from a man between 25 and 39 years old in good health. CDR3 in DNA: TGTGCCAGCAGCCCTTCTGGTGGGGGACGCAATGAGCAGTTCTTC. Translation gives CASSPSGGGRNEQFF.